The rows below give T cell receptor beta chains drawn from one sample of a study of T-cell memory formation after mild COVID-19. TCRdb re-derived calls from the 5' RACE reads in MiXCR, one entry per CDR3 protein. The table includes more than 35,000 distinct CDR3 sequences, roughly 9% detected once. Sequenced input: PBMCs or a T cell subset sorted from them (not recorded which). The source of these receptors is an adult woman who had mild COVID-19 (a few samples of this study predate the infection). Cell type and time point are not known. The conserved cysteine and the conserved F or W are not part of the CDR3 here. The order of the fields is CDR3 protein, V gene, clone size. The listing skips clone size in some rows; elsewhere it reads once, few, many or a size class.

ASRLNSGGQQF | TRBV12-3/TRBV12-4 | -
SATYQLADHYSTDTQY | TRBV20-1 | -
ASSYGKSGRVYNEQF | TRBV6-6 | -
ASSLVGADQPQH | TRBV7-2 | many
ASSSGLGDTGELF | TRBV7-3 | many
ASSPFQGQTYNSPLH | TRBV3-1 | -
ASSIVFNTGELF | TRBV19 | many
ASSPPGLVGTGELF | TRBV3-1 | few
ASSLQGGNYGYT | TRBV12-3/TRBV12-4 | few
SAREGTSGRGGNEQF | TRBV20-1 | many
ACRKTGTNTGELF | TRBV5-1 | few
ASTSGGTGKNIQY | TRBV5-1 | few
ASSSWTADTQY | TRBV7-2 | many
ASSLLYEQY | TRBV11-2 | many